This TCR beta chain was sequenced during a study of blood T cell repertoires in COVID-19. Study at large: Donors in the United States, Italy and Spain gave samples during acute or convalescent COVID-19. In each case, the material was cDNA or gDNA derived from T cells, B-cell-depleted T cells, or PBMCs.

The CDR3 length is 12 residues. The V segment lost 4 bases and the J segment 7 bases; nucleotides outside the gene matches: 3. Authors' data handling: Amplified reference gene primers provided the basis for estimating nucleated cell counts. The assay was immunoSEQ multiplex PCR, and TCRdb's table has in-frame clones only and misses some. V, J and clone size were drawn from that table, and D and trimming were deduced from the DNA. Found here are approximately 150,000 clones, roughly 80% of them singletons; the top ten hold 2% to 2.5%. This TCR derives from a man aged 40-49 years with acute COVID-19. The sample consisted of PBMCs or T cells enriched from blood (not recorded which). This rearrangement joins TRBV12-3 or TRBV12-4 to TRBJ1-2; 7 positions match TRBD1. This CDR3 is CASSSTGAGYTF. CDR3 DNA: TGTGCCAGCAGTTCTACAGGGGCTGGCTACACCTTC.